The text below deals with one TCR beta chain. What it binds is unknown. Germline V gives CDR1 SGHRS, CDR2 YFSETQ. This CDR3 contains 15 residues. V lost 4 bases to trimming and J lost 2 bases, with 15 bases between them. The PCR was carried out with 60 Vbeta primers and 13 Jbeta primers. TCRdb's table, derived via immunoSEQ multiplex PCR, lists solely in-frame clones and lacks some. Of about 250,000 clones listed, 80% to 90% are singletons. The data stem from a study of cytomegalovirus exposure and HLA in healthy donors. The study, taken as a whole, reports: Productive status was seen about 87% or about 30% of the time for most TCR beta V segments in an earlier analysis. It was shown in a later analysis that HLA-associated TCR beta chains were more clonally expanded than other, equally common chains.

This sequence joins TRBV5-1 and TRBJ2-5; possible D gene TRBD2, 6 bases. Source material: PBMCs. The clonotype originates from a girl aged 2 to 9 in good health and CMV-seronegative. Here the CDR3 DNA reads TGCGCCAGCAGCGGGTTCCTAGCGCAACAAGAGACCCAGTACTTC. Translated, it gives CASSGFLAQQETQYF.